This T cell receptor beta chain was sequenced for a study of shared clonotypes between healthy human individuals. Points on this clone: The antigen is undetermined. Other nucleotide sequences from this sample produce the same CDR3.

Study conclusions and caveats: In a few donors, around 5% of naive CD4 clonotypes appeared in common.

The CDR3 totals 13 residues. Trimming cost V 0 bases and J 6 bases, with 6 bases left between them. Germline V gene lookup returns CDR1 SGDLS and CDR2 YYNGEE. Evenly divided among several immunoSEQ plates was the genomic DNA of each subset. Repertoires were generated with immunoSEQ multiplex PCR, while TCRdb's copy carries only in-frame clones and drops some. Of about 1.5 million clones in the sample, 95% to 99% were seen once. The chain links TRBV9 to TRBJ2-2; the D is unclear. The material sequenced was naive CD4+ T cells sorted from blood. Subset denoted: CD45RA+ positively selected. The receptor was derived from a man aged 25-40 years in good health. CDR3 loop: CASSVARAGELFF. For the CDR3, the DNA is TGTGCCAGCAGCGTAGCAAGGGCCGGGGAGCTGTTTTTT.